This T cell receptor beta chain was recorded in a study of human T cells and chemical hapten exposure. Study-level information: Among samples, TCR yields varied mainly because of small differences in pooled library volume.

This clonotype was detected only a few times. Its antigen remains unknown. Extraction of total RNA was performed on unfractionated whole blood. V was clipped by 1 base and J by 6 bases, with 9 bases between them. Looked up from germline, CDR1 is SQVTM and CDR2 is ANQGSEA. The CDR3 has 12 amino acids. Study observations and caveats: High-frequency TCRs, those above 1 in 1000, stayed the same after DPC sensitization.

Library preparation tagged each individual cDNA molecule with a unique molecular identifier. Original processing notes: The number of TCRs in each sample had a median of about 96,000 and spanned roughly 23,224 to 750,000. TCRdb re-called the 5' RACE reads through MiXCR, storing one row per CDR3 protein. TCRdb, rather than the study authors, made the V and J calls. The repertoire holds 130,000 or so distinct CDR3 sequences, with 4.1% as singletons. The TCR originated in a female donor in good health. This rearrangement joins TRBV29-1 to TRBJ1-2, with D perhaps matching TRBD1 (5 bases). This CDR3 reads CSVEGGRDGYTF. The CDR3 DNA is TGCAGCGTTGAAGGGGGGAGGGATGGCTACACCTTC.